The 9 T cell receptor beta chains listed next were all sequenced from one sample in a study of cytomegalovirus exposure and HLA in healthy donors (dated by TCRdb to between 2016 and 2019). To prepare the library, the immunoSEQ multiplex PCR assay was applied. The multiplex PCR relied on a mix of 60 forward primers for TCR Vbeta segments and 13 reverse primers for TCR Jbeta segments. Not all clones reach the TCRdb copy of this immuneACCESS table, which keeps in-frame sequences only. Checked studies attribute under half of the gap to unresolved V genes and leave the rest unexplained. Counted in this sample were over 60,000 clones; about 75% of them appeared once. Under 15% of the sample is in the top ten clones. Sequences were obtained from PBMCs. Every receptor here comes from a man between 65 and 85 years old in good health and CMV-seronegative.

The chain has TRBV30 and TRBJ2-3, with TRBD2 matching over 11 bases. Trimming cost V 1 base and J 5 bases; bases outside gene matches: 5. There are 15 residues in the CDR3. The germline gives CDR1 GTSNPN, CDR2 SVGIG (reference sequence). CDR3 sequence: CAWSALAGVGDTQYF. CDR3 nucleotides: TGTGCCTGGAGTGCACTAGCGGGAGTGGGAGATACGCAGTATTTT.

The chain couples TRBV5-1 to TRBJ1-5; TRBD1 aligns across 7 bases. CDR3 length equals 14 residues. J lost 2 bases, V lost 1 base, and 0 bases had no gene match. Germline V CDR1 and CDR2: SGHRS, YFSETQ. This CDR3 reads CASSLTGGNQPQHF. CDR3 coding DNA: TGCGCCAGCAGCTTGACAGGGGGCAATCAGCCCCAGCATTTT.

The chain joins TRBV7-2 to TRBJ2-1, with no clear D. The germline CDR1 and CDR2 sequences are SGHTA and FQGNSA. The CDR3 consists of 14 residues. V dropped 1 base and J dropped 6 bases, with 10 bases sitting between them. CDR3 in DNA: TGTGCCAGCAGCTTAGGCCGGTCACGCAATGAGCAGTTCTTC. It yields the protein CASSLGRSRNEQFF.

V is TRBV7-2 and J is TRBJ2-1, with TRBD2 matching over 9 bases. The germline gives CDR1 SGHTA, CDR2 FQGNSA. After removal of 8 bases from V and 9 bases from J, the junction contained 11 bases not matched to a gene. The CDR3 extends over 14 amino acids. The CDR3 DNA sequence: TGTGCCAGCCTAGCGGGGAGTTCTTCGGTTGAGCAGTTCTTC. Its protein is CASLAGSSSVEQFF.

The chain carries TRBV2 and TRBJ2-7; TRBD1 is a possible D gene (6 bases). The V end was cut by 8 bases, the J end by 3 bases, with 20 bases between. In germline, CDR1 is SNHLY, CDR2 FYNNEI. The CDR3 covers 15 residues. The CDR3 protein is CASSSGNLGGYEQYF. CDR3 nucleotide sequence: TGTGCCAGCTCGTCGGGAAATTTAGGGGGCTACGAGCAGTACTTC.

This chain links TRBV7-2 with TRBJ2-7; 8 positions agree with TRBD2. The CDR3 is 13 residues long. CDR1 is SGHTA, CDR2 FQGNSA, per germline. With 8 bases clipped from V and 3 bases from J, the junction kept 6 bases outside the gene matches. DNA for the CDR3: TGTGCCAGCGAGGCGGGAGGTATCTACGAGCAGTACTTC. Its translation is CASEAGGIYEQYF.

The chain employs TRBV6-1 and TRBJ2-4; 8 positions agree with TRBD1. The J segment lost 3 bases and the V segment lost 10 bases, leaving 8 bases of the junction unmatched. CDR1 and CDR2 from the germline V gene are MNHNS and SASEGT. The CDR3 runs to 14 residues. The CDR3 region has the DNA TGTGCCACCCATGGACAGGGAGGCAAAAACATTCAGTACTTC. It yields the protein CATHGQGGKNIQYF.

The chain links TRBV6-1 to TRBJ2-5; 9 positions match TRBD2. The J call is uncertain, as TRBJ2-7 better fits the DNA end. Germline-derived CDR1 and CDR2 are MNHNS and SASEGT. The CDR3 has 16 amino acids. CDR3 sequence reads: CASSDVGLARTYEQYF. CDR3 nucleotides: TGTGCCAGCAGTGATGTCGGACTAGCGCGAACCTACGAGCAGTACTTC.

This clone qualifies as medium-sized. This chain connects TRBV19 to TRBJ2-2, with a weak D call TRBD2 (5 bases). From germline, CDR1 is LNHDA and CDR2 SQIVND (reference sequence). The CDR3 has 13 residues. V lost 7 bases and J 7 bases, leaving 13 bases between the germline ends. As DNA, the CDR3 is TGTGCCAGTATGGTAGGAGGAAACGGGGAGCTGTTTTTT. It specifies CASMVGGNGELFF.